This T cell receptor (beta chain) was sequenced during a study of T cells in Graves' hyperthyroidism and ophthalmopathy. Germline values: CDR1 MNHEY, CDR2 SMNVEV (reference sequence). Deletions cut 8 bases from V and 4 bases from J, with 18 bases between. The CDR3 totals 14 residues. This clonotype was picked up many times. Amplification targeted TCR beta CDR3 regions from RNA transcripts. The HTBI primer set was used in a first-round RT-PCR of the TCR CDR3. TCRdb called the multiplex PCR reads again in MiXCR, with one record for every CDR3 protein. This sample yields about 770,000 distinct CDR3 sequences, of which 18% are seen a single time; roughly 17% belongs to the top ten.

The chain has TRBV27 and TRBJ2-7, with D possibly TRBD1 on 6 matching bases. The source material was blood. The source is a woman in her forties or fifties with Graves' hyperthyroidism that later progressed to Graves' ophthalmopathy. The CDR3 region is CASSYGRTGYEQYF. CDR3 DNA sequence: TGTGCCAGCTCTTATGGGAGAACAGGGTACGAGCAGTACTTC.